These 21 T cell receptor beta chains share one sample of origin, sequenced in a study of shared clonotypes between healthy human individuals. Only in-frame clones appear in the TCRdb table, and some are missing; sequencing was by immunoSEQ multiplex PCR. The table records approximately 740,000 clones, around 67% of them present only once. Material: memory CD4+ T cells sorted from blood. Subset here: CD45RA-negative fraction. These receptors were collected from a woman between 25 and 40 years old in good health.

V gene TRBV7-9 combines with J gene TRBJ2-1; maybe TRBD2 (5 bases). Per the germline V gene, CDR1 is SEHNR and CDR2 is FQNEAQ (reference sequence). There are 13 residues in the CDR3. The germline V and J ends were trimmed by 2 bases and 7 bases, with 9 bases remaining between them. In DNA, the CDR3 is TGTGCCAGCAGCTTACTAGCAGGTAATGAGCAGTTCTTC. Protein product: CASSLLAGNEQFF.

In nucleotides, the CDR3 is TGTGCCAGCAGTACCACCGAGGGGGCGGGGAACTACGAGCAGTACTTC. This sequence encodes CASSTTEGAGNYEQYF. V is TRBV6-6 and J is TRBJ2-7; the D gene is possibly TRBD1 (7 bases). Trimming pared 5 bases from V and 3 bases from J, leaving 20 bases between. This CDR3 region has 16 residues. Germline V lookup: CDR1 MNHNY, CDR2 SVGAGI (reference sequence).

The CDR3 nucleotides are TGTGCCAGCAGTGCGACGGCGGTGGGAGAGCAGTACTTC. Its protein product is CASSATAVGEQYF. The V call is TRBV25-1, the J call TRBJ2-7; D ambiguous. The CDR3 loop spans 13 amino acids. The V and J ends lost 4 bases and 7 bases respectively, with 14 bases between them. The V gene's germline CDR1 is MGHDK and CDR2 SYGVNS.

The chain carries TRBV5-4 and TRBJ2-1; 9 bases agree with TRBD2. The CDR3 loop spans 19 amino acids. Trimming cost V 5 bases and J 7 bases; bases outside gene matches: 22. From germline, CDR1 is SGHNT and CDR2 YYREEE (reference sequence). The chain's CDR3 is CASRIMGRGASGTFNEQFF. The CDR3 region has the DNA TGTGCCAGCAGAATAATGGGTAGGGGGGCTAGCGGGACTTTTAATGAGCAGTTCTTC.

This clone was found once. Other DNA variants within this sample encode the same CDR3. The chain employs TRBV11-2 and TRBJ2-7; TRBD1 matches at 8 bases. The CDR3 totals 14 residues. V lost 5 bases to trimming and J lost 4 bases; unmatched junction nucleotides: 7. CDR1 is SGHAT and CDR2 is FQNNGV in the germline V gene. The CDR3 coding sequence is TGTGCCAGCAGCCCCAGCACAGGGGGTTACGAGCAGTACTTC. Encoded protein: CASSPSTGGYEQYF.

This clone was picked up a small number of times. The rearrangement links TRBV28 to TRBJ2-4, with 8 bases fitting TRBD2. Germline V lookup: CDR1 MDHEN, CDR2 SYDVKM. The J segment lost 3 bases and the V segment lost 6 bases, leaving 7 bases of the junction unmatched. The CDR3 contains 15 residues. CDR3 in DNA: TGTGCCAGCAGCCCAGCGGGAGAGGGCAAAAACATTCAGTACTTC. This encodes CASSPAGEGKNIQYF.

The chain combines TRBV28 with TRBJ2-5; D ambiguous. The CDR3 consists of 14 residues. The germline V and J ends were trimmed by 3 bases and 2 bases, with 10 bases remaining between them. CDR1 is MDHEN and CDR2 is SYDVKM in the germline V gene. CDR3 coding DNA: TGTGCCAGCAGTTTTAGGCGGATTCAAGAGACCCAGTACTTC. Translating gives CASSFRRIQETQYF.

The CDR3: CSAYSGTQGNEQFF. As DNA, the CDR3 is TGCAGCGCCTATAGCGGGACCCAGGGCAATGAGCAGTTCTTC. This chain links TRBV29-1 with TRBJ2-1; TRBD2 aligns across 8 bases. Unmatched junction bases numbered 11, after V lost 7 bases and J lost 6 bases. This CDR3 has 14 amino acids. Germline V gives CDR1 SQVTM, CDR2 ANQGSEA.

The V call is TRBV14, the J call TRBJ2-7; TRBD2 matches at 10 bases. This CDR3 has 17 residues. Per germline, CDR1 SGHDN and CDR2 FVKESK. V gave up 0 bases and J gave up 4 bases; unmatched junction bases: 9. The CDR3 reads CASSQDLRSGRAYEQYF. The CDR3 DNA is TGTGCCAGCAGCCAAGATCTTAGAAGCGGGAGGGCGTACGAGCAGTACTTC.

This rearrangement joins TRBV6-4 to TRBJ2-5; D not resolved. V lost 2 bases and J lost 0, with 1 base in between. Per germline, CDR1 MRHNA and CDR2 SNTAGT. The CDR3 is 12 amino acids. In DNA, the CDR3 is TGTGCCAGCAGTGACAACCAAGAGACCCAGTACTTC. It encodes CASSDNQETQYF.

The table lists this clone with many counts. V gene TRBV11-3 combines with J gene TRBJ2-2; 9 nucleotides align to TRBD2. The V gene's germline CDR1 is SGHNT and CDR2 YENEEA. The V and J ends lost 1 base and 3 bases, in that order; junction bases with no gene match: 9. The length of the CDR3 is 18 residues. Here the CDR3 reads CASSLGAGTSLDTGELFF. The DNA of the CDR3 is TGTGCCAGCAGCTTAGGAGCCGGGACTAGCCTCGACACCGGGGAGCTGTTTTTT.

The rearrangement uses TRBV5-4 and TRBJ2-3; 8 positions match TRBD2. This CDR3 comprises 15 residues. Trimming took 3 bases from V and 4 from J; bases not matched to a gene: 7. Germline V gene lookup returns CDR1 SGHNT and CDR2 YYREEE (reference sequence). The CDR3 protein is CASSSPSGGPDTQYF. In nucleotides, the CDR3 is TGTGCCAGCAGCTCACCGAGCGGGGGTCCAGATACGCAGTATTTT.

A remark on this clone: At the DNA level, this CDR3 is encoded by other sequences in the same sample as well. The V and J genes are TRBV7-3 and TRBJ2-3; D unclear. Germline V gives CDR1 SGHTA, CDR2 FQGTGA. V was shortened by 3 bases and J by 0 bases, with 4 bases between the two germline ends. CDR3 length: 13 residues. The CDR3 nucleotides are TGTGCCAGCAGCTTCGGCAGCACAGATACGCAGTATTTT. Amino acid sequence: CASSFGSTDTQYF.

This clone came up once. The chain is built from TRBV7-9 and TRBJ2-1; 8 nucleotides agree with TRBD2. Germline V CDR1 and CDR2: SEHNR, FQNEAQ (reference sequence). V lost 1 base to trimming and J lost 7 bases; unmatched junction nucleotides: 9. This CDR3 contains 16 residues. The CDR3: CASSLGVGLGNNEQFF. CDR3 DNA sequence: TGTGCCAGCAGCTTAGGTGTGGGACTAGGGAATAATGAGCAGTTCTTC.

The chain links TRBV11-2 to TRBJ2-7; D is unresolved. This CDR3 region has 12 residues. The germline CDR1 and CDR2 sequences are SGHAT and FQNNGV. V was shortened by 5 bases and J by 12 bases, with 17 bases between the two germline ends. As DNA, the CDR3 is TGTGCCAGCAGCGCCGAGAATATAAATGTGTACTTC. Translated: CASSAENINVYF.

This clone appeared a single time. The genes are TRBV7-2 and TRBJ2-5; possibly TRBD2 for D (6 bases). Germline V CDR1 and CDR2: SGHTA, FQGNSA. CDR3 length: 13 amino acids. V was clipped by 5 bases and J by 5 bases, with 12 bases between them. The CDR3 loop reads CASSPGGGETQYF. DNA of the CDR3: TGTGCCAGCAGCCCGGGTGGAGGGGAGACCCAGTACTTC.

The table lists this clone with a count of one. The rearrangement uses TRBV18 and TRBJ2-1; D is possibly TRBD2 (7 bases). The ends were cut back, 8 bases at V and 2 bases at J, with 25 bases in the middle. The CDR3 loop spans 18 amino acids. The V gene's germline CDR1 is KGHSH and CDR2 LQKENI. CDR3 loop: CASAQQGRGAGTYNEQFF. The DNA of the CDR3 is TGTGCCAGCGCCCAACAGGGTCGGGGAGCGGGAACCTACAATGAGCAGTTCTTC.

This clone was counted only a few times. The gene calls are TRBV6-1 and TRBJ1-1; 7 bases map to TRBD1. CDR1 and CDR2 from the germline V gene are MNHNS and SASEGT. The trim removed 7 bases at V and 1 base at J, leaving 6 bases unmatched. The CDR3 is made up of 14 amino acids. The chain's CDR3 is CASTAGQQNTEAFF. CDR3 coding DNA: TGTGCCAGCACCGCGGGACAGCAGAACACTGAAGCTTTCTTT.

This CDR3 reads CASSLWAGVSYEQYF. CDR3 coding DNA: TGTGCCAGCAGTTTATGGGCAGGGGTTTCCTACGAGCAGTACTTC. The chain links TRBV27 to TRBJ2-7; D perhaps matches TRBD1 (6 bases). V was shortened by 1 base and J by 1 base, with 11 bases between the two germline ends. Germline values: CDR1 MNHEY, CDR2 SMNVEV (reference sequence). There are 15 residues in the CDR3.

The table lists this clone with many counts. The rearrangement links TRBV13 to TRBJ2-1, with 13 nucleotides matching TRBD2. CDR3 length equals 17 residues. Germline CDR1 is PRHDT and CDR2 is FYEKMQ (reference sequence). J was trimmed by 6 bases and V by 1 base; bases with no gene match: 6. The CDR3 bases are TGTGCCAGCAGCTTAGTGGGACTAGCGGGATCGGGCAATGAGCAGTTCTTC. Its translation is CASSLVGLAGSGNEQFF.

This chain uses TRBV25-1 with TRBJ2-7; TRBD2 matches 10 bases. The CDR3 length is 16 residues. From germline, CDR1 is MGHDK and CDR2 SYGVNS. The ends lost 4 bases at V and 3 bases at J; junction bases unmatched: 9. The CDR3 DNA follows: TGTGCCAGCAGTGGGGGTTACCTAGCGGGAGTCTACGAGCAGTACTTC. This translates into CASSGGYLAGVYEQYF.